Described below is a single T cell receptor beta chain sequence and its context. The data were taken from a study of blood T cell repertoires in COVID-19. TCRdb's table, derived via immunoSEQ multiplex PCR, lists solely in-frame clones and lacks some. This sample has under 85,000 clones, with 65% to 90% found just once. Trimming cost V 3 bases and J 5 bases; bases outside gene matches: 9. Per germline, CDR1 SGHNT and CDR2 YYREEE (reference sequence). The CDR3 runs 16 residues. Sample: peripheral blood. This chain connects TRBV5-4 to TRBJ2-3; the match to TRBD2 covers 10 bases. The sequence was collected from a man between 25 and 39 years old with COVID-19, enrolled during active disease. The CDR3 spells CASSSSQREGGDTQYF. In DNA form, the CDR3 reads TGTGCCAGCAGCTCTTCCCAGCGGGAGGGAGGAGATACGCAGTATTTT.